One and the same sample provided the 32 T cell receptor beta chains below, sequenced in a study of blood T cell repertoires in COVID-19. TCRdb's copy holds only in-frame clones and misses some; the assay was immunoSEQ multiplex PCR. The sample has around 190,000 clones, roughly 86% seen once. The specimen sequenced was PBMCs or T cells enriched from blood (not recorded which). These receptors came from a man aged 35 to 55 with acute COVID-19.

V is TRBV3-1 (or the pseudogene TRBV3-2) and J is TRBJ2-3; 8 nucleotides agree with TRBD2. This CDR3 has 15 amino acids. CDR1 is LGHDT and CDR2 is YNNKEL in the germline V gene (reference sequence). The trim removed 4 bases at V and 1 base at J, leaving 4 bases unmatched. The CDR3 here is CASSPSGRGTDTQYF. In DNA form, the CDR3 reads TGTGCCAGCAGCCCGAGCGGGAGAGGCACAGATACGCAGTATTTT.

The chain employs TRBV4-3 and TRBJ1-2; 9 bases line up with TRBD1. The germline CDR1 and CDR2 sequences are LGHNA and YSLEER. The length of the CDR3 is 17 residues. V was clipped by 0 bases and J by 2 bases; unmatched bases: 7. The CDR3, as DNA: TGCGCCAGCAGCCAAGAGCTGGGGACAGGGATAAACTATGGCTACACCTTC. Its translation is CASSQELGTGINYGYTF.

V gene TRBV5-6 combines with J gene TRBJ2-3; 8 bases are shared with TRBD2. Germline V gives CDR1 SGHDT, CDR2 YYEEEE. Trimming at V came to 2 bases and at J to 6 bases, leaving 5 bases not matched to a gene. This CDR3 is built from 14 residues. The CDR3 loop reads CASSFSGNVDTQYF. The CDR3 region has the DNA TGTGCCAGCAGCTTTAGCGGGAATGTGGATACGCAGTATTTT.

This clone came up once. The chain uses TRBV2 and TRBJ2-2, with D uncertain. CDR3 length equals 15 residues. Looked up from germline, CDR1 is SNHLY and CDR2 is FYNNEI. Trimming removed 7 bases at V and 0 bases at J, with 12 bases between. CDR3 nucleotide sequence: TGTGCCAGCAAAGTAGCAAACACGAACACCGGGGAGCTGTTTTTT. Translating it yields CASKVANTNTGELFF.

The chain recombines TRBV7-3 with TRBJ2-7, with D unclear. The germline V gene encodes CDR1 SGHTA and CDR2 FQGTGA. V was clipped by 2 bases and J by 0 bases, with 11 bases between them. The CDR3 is 15 residues long. The CDR3 sequence is CASSLGVASSYEQYF. In nucleotides, the CDR3 is TGTGCCAGCAGCTTAGGAGTAGCCAGCTCCTACGAGCAGTACTTC.

The chain combines TRBV4-2 with TRBJ2-3, with a tentative D call TRBD1 (6 bases). The CDR3 consists of 14 residues. The V end lost 3 bases, the J end lost 7 bases, and 14 bases lay between the germline ends. CDR1 is LGHNA and CDR2 is YNFKEQ in the germline V gene. The CDR3 is CASSQGATFNTQYF. In DNA form, the CDR3 reads TGTGCCAGCAGCCAGGGGGCTACCTTCAATACGCAGTATTTT.

This clone was seen just once. The V and J genes are TRBV7-8 and TRBJ2-7, with D possibly being TRBD1 (6 bases). Germline V gives CDR1 SGHVS, CDR2 FQNEAQ. V was cut by 5 bases and J by 7 bases, with 21 bases left in between. CDR3 length: 15 amino acids. CDR3 protein: CASSGYRVRSGEQYF. The CDR3, as DNA: TGTGCCAGCAGCGGATACAGGGTAAGGTCGGGAGAGCAGTACTTC.

The chain uses TRBV29-1 and TRBJ1-2; TRBD1 might be the D (5 bases). Germline CDR1 and CDR2: SQVTM and ANQGSEA. The CDR3 runs 12 residues. V was shortened by 5 bases and J by 4 bases, with 11 bases between the two germline ends. The CDR3 sequence: CSVPDISYGYTF. The CDR3 nucleotides are TGCAGCGTTCCGGACATATCCTATGGCTACACCTTC.

The rearrangement uses TRBV11-3 and TRBJ2-3; 8 nucleotides agree with TRBD1. V trimming: 3 bases; J trimming: 15 bases; junction bases outside the gene matches: 8. The CDR3 is made up of 12 amino acids. Germline CDR1 reads SGHNT; CDR2 reads YENEEA. DNA of the CDR3: TGTGCCAGCAGCTTGGAGTCAGGGGGCCAATATTTT. It specifies CASSLESGGQYF.

The chain couples TRBV7-9 to TRBJ1-1; D possibly corresponds to TRBD1 (6 bases). The CDR3 contains 14 residues. V lost 4 bases and J lost 0, with 9 bases in between. The germline V gene has CDR1 SEHNR and CDR2 FQNEAQ (reference sequence). The CDR3 is CASSSTGMNTEAFF. Here the CDR3 DNA reads TGTGCCAGCAGCTCGACAGGAATGAACACTGAAGCTTTCTTT.

The chain combines TRBV7-9 with TRBJ1-3, with D unresolved. Germline V gene lookup returns CDR1 SEHNR and CDR2 FQNEAQ (reference sequence). The CDR3 is 14 amino acids. V was pared by 1 base and J by 6 bases, with 10 bases between. Here the CDR3 reads CASSLGGAPNTIYF. In DNA form, the CDR3 reads TGTGCCAGCAGCTTAGGAGGAGCGCCAAACACCATATATTTT.

This clone has only one observation. The chain uses TRBV11-3 and TRBJ2-5; 8 bases line up with TRBD1. Trimming cost V 1 base and J 5 bases; bases outside gene matches: 6. The CDR3 totals 15 residues. In germline, CDR1 is SGHNT, CDR2 YENEEA. CDR3 region: CASSLGGQGAETQYF. The CDR3 DNA is TGTGCCAGCAGCTTAGGAGGACAGGGAGCGGAGACCCAGTACTTC.

This clone was recorded only once. The chain couples TRBV3-1 (or the pseudogene TRBV3-2) to TRBJ2-3; TRBD1 aligns across 8 bases. V lost 6 bases and J lost 4; bases outside the gene matches: 6. The CDR3 runs to 14 residues. Germline V lookup: CDR1 LGHDT, CDR2 YNNKEL (reference sequence). The CDR3 DNA reads TGTGCCAGCAGTTACAGGGGGTCCGCAGATACGCAGTATTTT. It is translated as CASSYRGSADTQYF.

The chain recombines TRBV7-9 with TRBJ2-1; D is perhaps TRBD2 (5 bases). Germline-derived CDR1 and CDR2 are SEHNR and FQNEAQ (reference sequence). The CDR3 contains 15 residues. Trimming took 0 bases from V and 5 from J, leaving 11 bases between them. CDR3 in DNA: TGTGCCAGCAGCTTAGCGTATGGAGCGGACAATGAGCAGTTCTTC. It encodes CASSLAYGADNEQFF.

The chain couples TRBV25-1 to TRBJ1-6; D remains ambiguous. This CDR3 comprises 15 residues. V gave up 6 bases and J gave up 7 bases, with 16 bases separating them. Per germline, CDR1 MGHDK and CDR2 SYGVNS. CDR3: CASRFTGILNSPLHF. CDR3 DNA sequence: TGTGCCAGCAGATTTACCGGGATTTTGAATTCACCCCTCCACTTT.

The chain recombines TRBV5-5 with TRBJ1-2, with D possibly matching TRBD1 (5 bases). From germline, CDR1 is SGHKS and CDR2 YYEKEE (reference sequence). Trimming removed 2 bases from V and 5 bases from J, with 10 bases in between. This CDR3 contains 13 residues. CDR3 coding DNA: TGTGCCAGCAGCTTCGGGACTGTTTATGGCTACACCTTC. Translation: CASSFGTVYGYTF.

V and J are TRBV30 and TRBJ1-6, with 7 bases matching TRBD1. V was pared by 3 bases and J by 0 bases, with 5 bases of the junction left unmatched. Per the germline V gene, CDR1 is GTSNPN and CDR2 is SVGIG (reference sequence). The CDR3 has 16 amino acids. The CDR3 region is CAWSRQGGSYNSPLHF. DNA of the CDR3: TGTGCCTGGAGCAGACAGGGTGGCTCCTATAATTCACCCCTCCACTTT.

This chain connects TRBV27 to TRBJ2-3, with unresolved D. Trimming took off 6 bases at V and 0 bases at J, with 13 bases between the two ends. Germline V gene lookup returns CDR1 MNHEY and CDR2 SMNVEV (reference sequence). This CDR3 has 15 amino acids. CDR3 sequence: CASSLVELSTDTQYF. In nucleotides, the CDR3 is TGTGCCAGCAGCCTAGTAGAGTTAAGCACAGATACGCAGTATTTT.

The chain combines TRBV5-8 with TRBJ2-7; D unclear. V was cut by 9 bases and J by 0 bases, with 16 bases left in between. The CDR3 totals 14 residues. Germline V gene data show CDR1 as SGHTS and CDR2 as YDEGEE. Written as DNA, the CDR3 is TGTGCCACCCACACATCGTGGCACTCCTACGAGCAGTACTTC. It codes for CATHTSWHSYEQYF.

CDR3 DNA: TGTGCCAGCAGACAAGGGGGACTAGCAGAGTATGAGCAGTTCTTC. Residues: CASRQGGLAEYEQFF. The genes are TRBV19 and TRBJ2-1, with 9 bases fitting TRBD2. The CDR3 loop spans 15 amino acids. The ends lost 9 bases at V and 8 bases at J; junction bases unmatched: 14. In germline, CDR1 is LNHDA, CDR2 SQIVND (reference sequence). The full variable domain, with the rest looked up from reference TRBV19 and TRBJ2-1, is DGGITQSPKYLFRKEGQNVTLSCEQNLNHDAMYWYRQDPGQGLRLIYYSQIVNDFQKGDIAEGYSVSREKKESFPLTVTSAQKNPTAFYLCASRQGGLAEYEQFFGPGTRLTVL.

The chain links TRBV3-1 (or the pseudogene TRBV3-2) to TRBJ1-6, with D possibly matching TRBD1 (5 bases). Trimming shortened V by 1 base and J by 8 bases, and 12 bases separated the two germline ends. The V gene's germline CDR1 is LGHDT and CDR2 YNNKEL (reference sequence). The CDR3 loop spans 15 amino acids. The CDR3 sequence is CASSQVGGEDSPLHF. CDR3 nucleotides: TGTGCCAGCAGCCAAGTCGGAGGGGAAGATTCACCCCTCCACTTT.

The chain couples TRBV12-5 to TRBJ2-1, with a weak D call TRBD1 (5 bases). The V and J ends lost 7 bases and 9 bases respectively, with 22 bases between them. Per the germline V gene, CDR1 is LGHNT and CDR2 is FRNRAP. The CDR3 contains 15 residues. CDR3 sequence (DNA): TGTGCTAGTGCCCTTGGGGCTAGTAGGCTTTCTGAGCAGTTCTTC. Encoded protein: CASALGASRLSEQFF.

This chain joins TRBV6-2 or TRBV6-3 and TRBJ1-1; TRBD1 matches 8 bases. The CDR3 runs 14 residues. Germline trimming cut 5 bases from V and 5 bases from J; bases unmatched to any gene: 7. Germline V gene data show CDR1 as MNHEY and CDR2 as SVGEGT. As DNA, the CDR3 is TGTGCCAGCAGTCCGCAGGGGGCGACGACTGAAGCTTTCTTT. It translates to CASSPQGATTEAFF.

The V and J genes are TRBV7-3 and TRBJ2-2; 7 nucleotides match TRBD2. After removal of 4 bases from V and 1 base from J, the junction contained 3 bases not matched to a gene. The CDR3 has 15 amino acids. Germline V CDR1 and CDR2: SGHTA, FQGTGA. CDR3 sequence (DNA): TGTGCCAGCAGCTCTAGCGGAATGAACACCGGGGAGCTGTTTTTT. Protein product: CASSSSGMNTGELFF.

The DNA for the CDR3 is TGTGCCAGCAGTGACTCCCGGGGGGGAGAGCAGTACTTC. It encodes CASSDSRGGEQYF. The chain has TRBV6-4 and TRBJ2-7; 8 nucleotides line up with TRBD2. The CDR3 contains 13 residues. CDR1 MRHNA and CDR2 SNTAGT come from the germline V gene. V gave up 0 bases and J gave up 7 bases; unmatched junction bases: 2.

The rearrangement joins TRBV7-6 to TRBJ2-1; TRBD2 matches 10 bases. This CDR3 region has 16 residues. The germline gives CDR1 SGHVS, CDR2 FNYEAQ. V lost 3 bases and J lost 9; bases outside the gene matches: 11. The CDR3 region is CASSFGLAGGPPEQFF. The CDR3 region has the DNA TGTGCCAGCAGCTTTGGGTTAGCGGGAGGCCCCCCTGAGCAGTTCTTC.

The CDR3 protein is CAWSRNTEAFF. The CDR3, as DNA: TGTGCCTGGTCCAGGAACACTGAAGCTTTCTTT. The chain recombines TRBV30 with TRBJ1-1; D remains ambiguous. CDR1 is GTSNPN and CDR2 is SVGIG in the germline V gene (reference sequence). Trimming stripped 5 bases from V and 1 base from J, with 5 bases between. The CDR3 loop spans 11 amino acids.

The table lists this clone with a count of one. The V gene is TRBV7-2, the J gene TRBJ2-5; 8 positions match TRBD2. The J segment lost 3 bases and the V segment lost 0 bases, leaving 0 bases of the junction unmatched. Looked up from germline, CDR1 is SGHTA and CDR2 is FQGNSA. CDR3 length: 14 amino acids. The CDR3, as DNA: TGTGCCAGCAGCTTAGCTAGCGGGAAAGAGACCCAGTACTTC. Protein product: CASSLASGKETQYF. Based on the CDR3 plus reference TRBV7-2 and TRBJ2-5, the full variable domain is GAGVSQSPSNKVTEKGKDVELRCDPISGHTALYWYRQSLGQGLEFLIYFQGNSAPDKSGLPSDRFSAERTGGSVSTLTIQRTQQEDSAVYLCASSLASGKETQYFGPGTRLLVL.

This chain joins TRBV23-1 and TRBJ2-1; TRBD2 aligns across 7 bases. TRBV23-1 is sorted into the ORF group, with uncertain function. The CDR3 sequence is 16 residues long. After removal of 1 base from V and 3 bases from J, the junction contained 6 bases not matched to a gene. The CDR3 DNA follows: TGCGCCAGCAGTCAATACGGGAGGACGATCTACAATGAGCAGTTCTTC. Translation gives CASSQYGRTIYNEQFF.

The V call is TRBV19, the J call TRBJ1-2, with TRBD1 matching over 8 bases. Trimming cost V 6 bases and J 8 bases; bases outside gene matches: 5. Germline V lookup: CDR1 LNHDA, CDR2 SQIVND (reference sequence). The CDR3 runs to 12 residues. The CDR3 protein is CASSTTGGGYTF. The CDR3 nucleotides read TGTGCCAGTAGCACTACAGGGGGAGGCTACACCTTC.

The gene calls are TRBV19 and TRBJ2-3; 7 bases are a match to TRBD1. This CDR3 spans 16 amino acids. J lost 3 bases, V lost 0 bases, and 6 bases had no gene match. CDR1 and CDR2 (germline): LNHDA, SQIVND (reference sequence). CDR3 residues: CASSIEGTGATDTQYF. The CDR3 bases are TGTGCCAGTAGTATAGAAGGAACAGGGGCAACAGATACGCAGTATTTT.

The chain links TRBV7-9 to TRBJ2-3, with D possibly being TRBD2 (6 bases). The CDR3 sequence is 14 residues long. Trimming left V 3 bases short and J 3 bases short, with 10 bases between. In germline, CDR1 is SEHNR, CDR2 FQNEAQ (reference sequence). The CDR3 here is CASSFREWTDTQYF. CDR3 coding DNA: TGTGCCAGCAGCTTCCGGGAGTGGACAGATACGCAGTATTTT.